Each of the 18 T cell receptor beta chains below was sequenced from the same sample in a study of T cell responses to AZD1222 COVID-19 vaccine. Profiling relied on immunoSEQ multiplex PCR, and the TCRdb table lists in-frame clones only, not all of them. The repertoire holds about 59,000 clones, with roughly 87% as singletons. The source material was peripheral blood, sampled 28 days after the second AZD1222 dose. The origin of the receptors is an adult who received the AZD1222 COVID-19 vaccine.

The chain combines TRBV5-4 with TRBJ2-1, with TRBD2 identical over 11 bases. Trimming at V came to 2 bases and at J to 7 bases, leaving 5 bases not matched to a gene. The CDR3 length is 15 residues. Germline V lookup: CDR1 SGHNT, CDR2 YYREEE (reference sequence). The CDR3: CASSLPLAGGNEQFF. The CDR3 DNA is TGTGCCAGCAGCTTACCCCTAGCGGGAGGAAATGAGCAGTTCTTC. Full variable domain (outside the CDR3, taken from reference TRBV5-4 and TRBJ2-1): ETGVTQSPTHLIKTRGQQVTLRCSSQSGHNTVSWYQQALGQGPQFIFQYYREEENGRGNFPPRFSGLQFPNYSSELNVNALELDDSALYLCASSLPLAGGNEQFFGPGTRLTVL.

The CDR3, as DNA: TGTGCCAGCTCGCCCAGGACAGGGGGCACCTATGGCTACACCTTC. It is translated as CASSPRTGGTYGYTF. The chain recombines TRBV2 with TRBJ1-2; 11 bases are a match to TRBD1. Germline CDR1 is SNHLY and CDR2 is FYNNEI. The CDR3 is 15 residues long. V lost 8 bases, J lost 4 bases, and 9 bases stayed unmatched.

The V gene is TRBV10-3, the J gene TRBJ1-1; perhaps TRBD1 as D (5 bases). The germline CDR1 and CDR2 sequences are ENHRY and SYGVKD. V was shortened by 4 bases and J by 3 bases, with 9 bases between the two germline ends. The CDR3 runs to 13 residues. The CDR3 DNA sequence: TGTGCCATCAGTGCCCAGGGAGACACTGAAGCTTTCTTT. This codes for CAISAQGDTEAFF.

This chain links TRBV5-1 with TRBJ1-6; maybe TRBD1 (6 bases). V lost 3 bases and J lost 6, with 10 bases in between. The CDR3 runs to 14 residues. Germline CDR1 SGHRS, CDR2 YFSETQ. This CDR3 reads CASSYGGPNSPLHF. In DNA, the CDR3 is TGCGCCAGCAGCTACGGGGGGCCTAATTCACCCCTCCACTTT.

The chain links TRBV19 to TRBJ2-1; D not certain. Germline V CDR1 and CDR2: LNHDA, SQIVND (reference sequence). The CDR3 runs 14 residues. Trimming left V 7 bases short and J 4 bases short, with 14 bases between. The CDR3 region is CASTPPTSYNEQFF. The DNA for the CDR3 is TGTGCCAGTACCCCACCAACTTCTTACAATGAGCAGTTCTTC. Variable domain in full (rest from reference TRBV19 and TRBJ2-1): DGGITQSPKYLFRKEGQNVTLSCEQNLNHDAMYWYRQDPGQGLRLIYYSQIVNDFQKGDIAEGYSVSREKKESFPLTVTSAQKNPTAFYLCASTPPTSYNEQFFGPGTRLTVL.

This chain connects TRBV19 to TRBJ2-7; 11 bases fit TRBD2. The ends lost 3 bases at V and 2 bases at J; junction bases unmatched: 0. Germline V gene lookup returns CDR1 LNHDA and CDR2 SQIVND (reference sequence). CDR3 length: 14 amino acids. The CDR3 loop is CASSMTSGTYEQYF. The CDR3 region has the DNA TGTGCCAGTAGTATGACTAGCGGGACCTACGAGCAGTACTTC.

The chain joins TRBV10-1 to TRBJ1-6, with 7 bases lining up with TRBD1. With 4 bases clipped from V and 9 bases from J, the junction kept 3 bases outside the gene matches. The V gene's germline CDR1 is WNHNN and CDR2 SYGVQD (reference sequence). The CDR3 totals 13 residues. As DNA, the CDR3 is TGCGCCAGCAGTGCAGGGGGAGGTTCACCCCTCCACTTT. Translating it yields CASSAGGGSPLHF.

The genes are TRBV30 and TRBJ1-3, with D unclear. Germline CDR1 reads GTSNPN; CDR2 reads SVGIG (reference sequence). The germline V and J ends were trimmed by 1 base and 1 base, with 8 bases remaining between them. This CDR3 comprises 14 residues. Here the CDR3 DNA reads TGTGCCTGGAGTGAAGATTTTTCTGGAAACACCATATATTTT. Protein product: CAWSEDFSGNTIYF.

CDR3 region: CASSLGTGGMTDTQYF. In DNA form, the CDR3 reads TGTGCCAGCAGCTTAGGGACAGGGGGCATGACGGATACGCAGTATTTT. The V call is TRBV11-3, the J call TRBJ2-3; 11 bases align to TRBD1. Trimming at V came to 1 base and at J to 6 bases, leaving 6 bases not matched to a gene. The V gene's germline CDR1 is SGHNT and CDR2 YENEEA. The CDR3 is 16 amino acids. The complete variable domain, with remaining parts taken from reference TRBV11-3 and TRBJ2-3, reads EAGVVQSPRYKIIEKKQPVAFWCNPISGHNTLYWYLQNLGQGPELLIRYENEEAVDDSQLPKDRFSAERLKGVDSTLKIQPAELGDSAVYLCASSLGTGGMTDTQYFGPGTRLTVL.

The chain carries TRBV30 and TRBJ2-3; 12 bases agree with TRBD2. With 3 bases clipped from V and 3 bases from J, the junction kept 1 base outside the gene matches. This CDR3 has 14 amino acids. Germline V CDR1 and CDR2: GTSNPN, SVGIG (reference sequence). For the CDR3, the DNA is TGTGCCTGGAGCCTAGCGGGGGGGACAGATACGCAGTATTTT. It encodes CAWSLAGGTDTQYF.

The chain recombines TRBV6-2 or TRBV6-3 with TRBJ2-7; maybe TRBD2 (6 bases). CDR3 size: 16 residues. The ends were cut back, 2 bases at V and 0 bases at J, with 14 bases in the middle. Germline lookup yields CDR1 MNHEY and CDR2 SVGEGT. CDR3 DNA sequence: TGTGCCAGCAGTTACGAGACGGGGGTTCACTCCTACGAGCAGTACTTC. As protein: CASSYETGVHSYEQYF.

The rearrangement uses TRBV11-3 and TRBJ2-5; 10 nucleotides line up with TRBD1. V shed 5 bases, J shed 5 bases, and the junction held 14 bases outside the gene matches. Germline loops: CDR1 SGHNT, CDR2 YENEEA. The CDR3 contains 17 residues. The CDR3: CASSPRQGAPGRETQYF. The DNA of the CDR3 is TGTGCCAGCAGCCCTAGACAGGGGGCGCCTGGGAGGGAGACCCAGTACTTC.

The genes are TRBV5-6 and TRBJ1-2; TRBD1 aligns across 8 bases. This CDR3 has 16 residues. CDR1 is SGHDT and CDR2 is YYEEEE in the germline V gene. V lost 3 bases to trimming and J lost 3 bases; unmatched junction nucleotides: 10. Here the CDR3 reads CASSSPYKTGDYGYTF. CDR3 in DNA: TGTGCCAGCAGCTCCCCCTATAAGACAGGGGACTATGGCTACACCTTC.

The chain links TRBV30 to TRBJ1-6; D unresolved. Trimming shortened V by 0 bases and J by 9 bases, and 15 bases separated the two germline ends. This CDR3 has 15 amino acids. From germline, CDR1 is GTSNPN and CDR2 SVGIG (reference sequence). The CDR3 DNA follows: TGTGCCTGGAGTGTATGGGCCCCCCCGGCTTCACCCCTCCACTTT. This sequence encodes CAWSVWAPPASPLHF.

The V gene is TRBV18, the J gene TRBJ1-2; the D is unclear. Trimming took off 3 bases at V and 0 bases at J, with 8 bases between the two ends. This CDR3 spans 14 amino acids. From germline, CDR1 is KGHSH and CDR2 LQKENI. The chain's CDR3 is CASSPSKTNYGYTF. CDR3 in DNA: TGTGCCAGCTCACCGTCCAAGACTAACTATGGCTACACCTTC.

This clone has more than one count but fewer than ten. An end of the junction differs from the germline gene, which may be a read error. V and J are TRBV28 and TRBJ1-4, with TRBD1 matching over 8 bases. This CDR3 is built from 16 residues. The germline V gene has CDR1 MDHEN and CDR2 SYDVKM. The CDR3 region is CASSRRGQGTNERLFF. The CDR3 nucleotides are TGTGCCAGCAGTAGGCGCGGACAGGGAACTAATGAAAGACTGTTTTTT.

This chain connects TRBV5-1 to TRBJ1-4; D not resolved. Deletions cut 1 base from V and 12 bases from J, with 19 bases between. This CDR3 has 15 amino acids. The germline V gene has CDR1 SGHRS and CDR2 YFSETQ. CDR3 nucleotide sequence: TGCGCCAGCAGCTTGAGCGGCGGATCCGAAAAGGAACTGTTTTTT. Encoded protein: CASSLSGGSEKELFF. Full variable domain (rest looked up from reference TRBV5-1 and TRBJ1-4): KAGVTQTPRYLIKTRGQQVTLSCSPISGHRSVSWYQQTPGQGLQFLFEYFSETQRNKGNFPGRFSGRQFSNSRSEMNVSTLELGDSALYLCASSLSGGSEKELFFGSGTQLSVL.

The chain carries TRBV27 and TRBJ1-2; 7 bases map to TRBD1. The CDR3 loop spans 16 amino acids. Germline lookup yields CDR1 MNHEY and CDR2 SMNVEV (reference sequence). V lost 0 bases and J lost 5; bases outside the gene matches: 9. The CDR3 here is CASSLSLPGGGYGYTF. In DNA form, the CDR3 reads TGTGCCAGCAGTTTATCACTCCCAGGGGGGGGATATGGCTACACCTTC.